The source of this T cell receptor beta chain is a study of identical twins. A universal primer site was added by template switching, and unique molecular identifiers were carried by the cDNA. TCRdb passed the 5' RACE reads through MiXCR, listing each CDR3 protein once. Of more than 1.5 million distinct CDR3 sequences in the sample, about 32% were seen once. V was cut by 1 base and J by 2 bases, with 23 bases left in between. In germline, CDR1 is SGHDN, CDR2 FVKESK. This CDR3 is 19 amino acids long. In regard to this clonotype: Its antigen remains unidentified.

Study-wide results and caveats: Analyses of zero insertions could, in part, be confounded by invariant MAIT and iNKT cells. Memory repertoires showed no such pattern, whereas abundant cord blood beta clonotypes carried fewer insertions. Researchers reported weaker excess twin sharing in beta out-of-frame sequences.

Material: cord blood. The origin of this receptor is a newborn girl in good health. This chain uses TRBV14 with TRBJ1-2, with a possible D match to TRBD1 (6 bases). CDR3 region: CASSQVDTSTGTGNYGYTF. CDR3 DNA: TGTGCCAGCAGCCAAGTGGACACATCTACGGGTACAGGGAACTATGGCTACACCTTC. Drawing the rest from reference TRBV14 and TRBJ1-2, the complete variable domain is EAGVTQFPSHSVIEKGQTVTLRCDPISGHDNLYWYRRVMGKEIKFLLHFVKESKQDESGMPNNRFLAERTGGTYSTLKVQPAELEDSGVYFCASSQVDTSTGTGNYGYTFGSGTRLTVV.